What follows are 25 T cell receptor beta chains derived from one specimen sequenced in a study of chemoradiotherapy in HPV16-positive cancers. Clones were sequenced by immunoSEQ multiplex PCR, and TCRdb holds only the in-frame ones, with some missing. The top ten clones hold 9.5% to 13% of a sample with about 110 clones, around 80% of them seen once. Sequences were derived from tumor tissue, sampled from a patient who underwent chemoradiotherapy. These receptors originate from a human donor with HPV-associated anogenital cancer.

The chain links TRBV5-6 to TRBJ2-2; 9 nucleotides line up with TRBD2. This CDR3 has 14 amino acids. CDR1 SGHDT and CDR2 YYEEEE come from the germline V gene. V was pared by 7 bases and J by 8 bases, with 9 bases of the junction left unmatched. CDR3 DNA: TGTGCCAGCTTCGGGACTAGCATGTCGGGGGAGCTGTTTTTT. Its protein is CASFGTSMSGELFF.

A few counts support this clone. This chain uses TRBV19 with TRBJ2-5; the match to TRBD2 covers 10 bases. Per the germline V gene, CDR1 is LNHDA and CDR2 is SQIVND (reference sequence). CDR3 size: 15 residues. Trimming cost V 3 bases and J 5 bases; bases outside gene matches: 6. The CDR3 loop is CASSIFTSGVETQYF. In DNA form, the CDR3 reads TGTGCCAGTAGTATTTTTACTAGCGGGGTGGAGACCCAGTACTTC. The full variable domain, completed using reference TRBV19 and TRBJ2-5, is DGGITQSPKYLFRKEGQNVTLSCEQNLNHDAMYWYRQDPGQGLRLIYYSQIVNDFQKGDIAEGYSVSREKKESFPLTVTSAQKNPTAFYLCASSIFTSGVETQYFGPGTRLLVL.

The chain has TRBV12-5 and TRBJ2-6; D is perhaps TRBD1 (5 bases). Trimming left V 5 bases short and J 5 bases short, with 19 bases between. The CDR3 has 17 residues. Per germline, CDR1 LGHNT and CDR2 FRNRAP. The CDR3 nucleotides read TGTGCTAGTGGTGGATCTGCAGGACAAAGTCGGGCCAACGTCCTGACTTTC. Residues: CASGGSAGQSRANVLTF.

V gene TRBV14 combines with J gene TRBJ1-2; 9 nucleotides align to TRBD1. Losses at the gene ends were 0 bases for V and 7 bases for J; bases not matched to a gene: 6. The CDR3 runs to 15 residues. Germline-derived CDR1 and CDR2 are SGHDN and FVKESK. The DNA for the CDR3 is TGTGCCAGCAGCCAAGAGGGGACAGGGTATGTTGGCTACACCTTC. This sequence encodes CASSQEGTGYVGYTF.

The V call is TRBV19, the J call TRBJ1-5; D unresolved. V shed 0 bases and J shed 8 bases, with 11 bases lying between them. Germline lookup yields CDR1 LNHDA and CDR2 SQIVND (reference sequence). The CDR3 is 14 residues long. The CDR3, as DNA: TGTGCCAGTAGTATAGATTCGGGCGGAAAGCCCCAGCATTTT. Translation: CASSIDSGGKPQHF.

The V call is TRBV11-1, the J call TRBJ2-1; 7 bases are a match to TRBD1. CDR1 and CDR2 (germline): SGHAT, FQDESV (reference sequence). There are 12 residues in the CDR3. J gave up 10 bases and V 5 bases, and 5 bases lay outside the gene matches. Written as DNA, the CDR3 is TGTGCCAGCAGCCTCCGGACAGGCGAGCAGTTCTTC. The encoded protein is CASSLRTGEQFF.

This chain joins TRBV6-5 and TRBJ2-6; D unresolved. This CDR3 contains 14 residues. V was clipped by 4 bases and J by 7 bases, with 11 bases between them. Germline CDR1 MNHEY, CDR2 SVGAGI. Here the CDR3 DNA reads TGTGCCAGCAGTTTGGGATCCAGAGCCAACGTCCTGACTTTC. It codes for CASSLGSRANVLTF.

This clone is a singleton in its sample. V and J are TRBV4-2 and TRBJ2-1; 9 bases match TRBD2. This CDR3 has 16 amino acids. Per the germline V gene, CDR1 is LGHNA and CDR2 is YNFKEQ. After removal of 4 bases from V and 2 bases from J, the junction contained 6 bases not matched to a gene. The CDR3 bases are TGTGCCAGCAGCCCCAGTTCTAGCGGGACCTACAATGAGCAGTTCTTC. Residues: CASSPSSSGTYNEQFF.

The V gene is TRBV6-1, the J gene TRBJ2-3, with 7 bases lining up with TRBD2. Losses at the gene ends were 1 base for V and 2 bases for J; bases not matched to a gene: 3. There are 15 residues in the CDR3. CDR1 is MNHNS and CDR2 is SASEGT in the germline V gene. The CDR3 here is CASSEGAGYTDTQYF. DNA for the CDR3: TGTGCCAGCAGTGAAGGAGCGGGGTACACAGATACGCAGTATTTT.

This clone was counted once. The rearrangement uses TRBV5-1 and TRBJ2-7; 8 bases align to TRBD2. V gave up 2 bases and J gave up 2 bases; unmatched junction bases: 6. Germline CDR1 SGHRS, CDR2 YFSETQ. CDR3 length: 15 amino acids. CDR3 amino acids: CASSFSSGLTYEQYF. CDR3 coding DNA: TGCGCCAGCAGCTTTTCTAGCGGGCTTACCTACGAGCAGTACTTC.

Comment on this clone: An end of the junction does not agree with germline; a read error may underlie this. The chain combines TRBV5-1 with TRBJ1-1; D gene uncertain. From germline, CDR1 is SGHRS and CDR2 YFSETQ. The CDR3 is 13 amino acids. CDR3 sequence: CASSANMNTEAFF. The CDR3 DNA reads as TGCGCCAGCAGCGCCAACATGAACACTGAAGCTTTCTTC.

The rearrangement uses TRBV7-2 and TRBJ2-7; TRBD1 matches at 8 bases. The germline gives CDR1 SGHTA, CDR2 FQGNSA. The CDR3 length is 15 residues. V dropped 1 base and J dropped 0; count of bases not matched to a gene: 2. CDR3 nucleotides: TGTGCCAGCAGCTTAGGGACAGGGATCTCCTACGAGCAGTACTTC. Its translation is CASSLGTGISYEQYF.

J is TRBJ1-1 and V is TRBV6-5; 7 nucleotides align to TRBD1. Germline V gene sequence: CDR1 MNHEY, CDR2 SVGAGI. V lost 5 bases and J lost 2; bases outside the gene matches: 5. The CDR3 loop spans 14 amino acids. CDR3: CASSHRQGNTEAFF. The CDR3 nucleotides are TGTGCCAGCAGTCACCGACAGGGAAACACTGAAGCTTTCTTT.

This clone was picked up a small number of times. The rearrangement links TRBV19 to TRBJ1-5; TRBD1 might be the D (5 bases). V gave up 2 bases and J gave up 1 base, with 9 bases separating them. Germline loops: CDR1 LNHDA, CDR2 SQIVND (reference sequence). CDR3 length: 15 amino acids. Here the CDR3 DNA reads TGTGCCAGTAGTATAACGGGGGAAAGCAATCAGCCCCAGCATTTT. This gives the protein CASSITGESNQPQHF.

The chain uses TRBV19 and TRBJ1-1; D ambiguous. The CDR3 runs to 11 residues. The germline V gene encodes CDR1 LNHDA and CDR2 SQIVND (reference sequence). Trimming took off 3 bases at V and 11 bases at J, with 10 bases between the two ends. The CDR3 protein is CASSMRLMAFF. The CDR3 region has the DNA TGTGCCAGTAGTATGCGGTTAATGGCTTTCTTT.

In its sample, this clone was seen a few times. This chain connects TRBV28 to TRBJ1-1; D unclear. Deletions cut 2 bases from V and 8 bases from J, with 12 bases between. The CDR3 runs to 13 residues. Germline CDR1 is MDHEN and CDR2 is SYDVKM. The CDR3 region has the DNA TGTGCCAGCAGTTTACAAGGACGGGGAGAAGCTTTCTTT. Amino acids: CASSLQGRGEAFF.

A remark on this clone: The same CDR3 is also encoded by other DNA sequences in this sample. The genes are TRBV7-2 and TRBJ1-1; maybe TRBD1 (6 bases). The CDR3 has 14 amino acids. V was clipped by 4 bases and J by 10 bases, with 19 bases between them. Germline V gene data show CDR1 as SGHTA and CDR2 as FQGNSA. CDR3 nucleotide sequence: TGTGCCAGCAGCTCACAAGGTGGGGGGCGAGTAGCTTTCTTT. Translating gives CASSSQGGGRVAFF.

The gene calls are TRBV11-2 and TRBJ2-2; D remains ambiguous. V lost 0 bases to trimming and J lost 3 bases, with 14 bases between them. The CDR3 is 17 residues long. Germline V gene lookup returns CDR1 SGHAT and CDR2 FQNNGV. The CDR3 loop is CASSLEGQGKDTGELFF. The CDR3 DNA reads TGTGCCAGCAGCTTAGAAGGGCAAGGGAAGGACACCGGGGAGCTGTTTTTT.

The table lists this clone with a few counts. The rearrangement uses TRBV4-2 and TRBJ1-1, with D possibly being TRBD1 (6 bases). This CDR3 spans 16 amino acids. Germline V CDR1 and CDR2: LGHNA, YNFKEQ. V was trimmed by 1 base and J by 6 bases, leaving 18 bases between them. The CDR3 spells CASSQVLGTTWAEAFF. For the CDR3, the DNA is TGTGCCAGCAGCCAAGTATTGGGGACAACTTGGGCTGAAGCTTTCTTT.

J is TRBJ1-5 and V is TRBV19; no clear D gene. The CDR3 extends over 13 amino acids. V was shortened by 11 bases and J by 10 bases, with 21 bases between the two germline ends. Germline assignment: CDR1 LNHDA and CDR2 SQIVND (reference sequence). The CDR3 spells CAAGVTDEGPQHF. The DNA of the CDR3 is TGTGCCGCGGGCGTAACGGACGAGGGTCCCCAGCATTTT.

This chain joins TRBV6-1 and TRBJ1-2; D perhaps matches TRBD1 (5 bases). The CDR3 is made up of 14 amino acids. Trimming pared 0 bases from V and 5 bases from J, leaving 10 bases between. Germline V lookup: CDR1 MNHNS, CDR2 SASEGT. The CDR3 protein is CASSEAAGLYGYTF. CDR3 DNA: TGTGCCAGCAGTGAAGCGGCAGGGCTTTATGGCTACACCTTC.

The rearrangement links TRBV30 to TRBJ2-5, with 7 bases matching TRBD2. Germline V CDR1 and CDR2: GTSNPN, SVGIG (reference sequence). V lost 0 bases, J lost 4 bases, and 5 bases stayed unmatched. The CDR3 runs 14 residues. The CDR3 coding sequence is TGTGCCTGGAGTGTAGGAGCGGGAACAGAGACCCAGTACTTC. It is translated as CAWSVGAGTETQYF. The full variable domain, rest sourced from reference TRBV30 and TRBJ2-5, is SQTIHQWPATLVQPVGSPLSLECTVEGTSNPNLYWYRQAAGRGLQLLFYSVGIGQISSEVPQNLSASRPQDRQFILSSKKLLLSDSGFYLCAWSVGAGTETQYFGPGTRLLVL.

This clone was detected only a few times. V usage is TRBV30 and J usage is TRBJ2-5, with D maybe TRBD1 (6 bases). The J call may be incorrect, as the DNA end agrees better with TRBJ2-7. There are 13 residues in the CDR3. CDR1 is GTSNPN and CDR2 is SVGIG in the germline V gene (reference sequence). The CDR3 bases are TGTGCCTGGAGCTCAGGGGATTTAAACGAGCAGTACTTC. This encodes CAWSSGDLNEQYF.

This clone was recorded once. This sequence joins TRBV12-5 and TRBJ2-6; a possible D gene is TRBD1 (5 bases). V gave up 5 bases and J gave up 5 bases, with 22 bases separating them. Looked up from germline, CDR1 is LGHNT and CDR2 is FRNRAP. CDR3 length equals 18 residues. In DNA, the CDR3 is TGTGCTAGTGGTAGCTTTAGTGCAGGACAAAGTCGGGCCAACGTCCTGACTTTC. Translated: CASGSFSAGQSRANVLTF.

This sequence joins TRBV4-3 and TRBJ2-2, with 11 bases matching TRBD2. V lost 2 bases to trimming and J lost 6 bases; unmatched junction nucleotides: 8. CDR1 is LGHNA, CDR2 YSLEER, per germline. The CDR3 is 17 residues long. CDR3 region: CASSQRLAGTGSGELFF. In nucleotides, the CDR3 is TGCGCCAGCAGCCAACGACTAGCGGGGACCGGGTCCGGGGAGCTGTTTTTT.